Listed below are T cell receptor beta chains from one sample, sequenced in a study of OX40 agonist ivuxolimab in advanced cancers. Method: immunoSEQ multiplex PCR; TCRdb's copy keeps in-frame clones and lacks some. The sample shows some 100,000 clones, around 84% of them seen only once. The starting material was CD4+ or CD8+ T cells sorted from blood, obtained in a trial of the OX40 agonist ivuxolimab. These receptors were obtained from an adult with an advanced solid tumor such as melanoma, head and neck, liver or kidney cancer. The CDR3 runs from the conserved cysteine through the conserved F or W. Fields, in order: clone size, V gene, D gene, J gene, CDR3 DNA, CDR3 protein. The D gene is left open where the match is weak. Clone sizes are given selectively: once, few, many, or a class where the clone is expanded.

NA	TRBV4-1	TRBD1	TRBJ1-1	TGCGCCAGCAGCCAGAGACAGGGGGGCCCTGACACTGAAGCTTTCTTT	CASSQRQGGPDTEAFF
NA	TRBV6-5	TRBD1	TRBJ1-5	TGTGCCAGCAGTCCGACAGGGGGCCTCGATCAGCCCCAGCATTTT	CASSPTGGLDQPQHF
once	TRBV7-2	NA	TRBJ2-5	TGTGCCAGCAACTTGGGGATGAAGGAGACCCAGTACTTC	CASNLGMKETQYF
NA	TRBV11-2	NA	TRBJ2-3	TGTGCCAGCAGCCAAGAACCGGGGGCCACAGATACGCAGTATTTT	CASSQEPGATDTQYF
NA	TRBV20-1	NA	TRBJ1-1	TGCAGTGAGACTGGGAACACTGAAGCTTTCTTT	CSETGNTEAFF
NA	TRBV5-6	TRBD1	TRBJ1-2	TGTGCCAGCAGCATGGGACAGTTGAGCTATGGCTACACCTTC	CASSMGQLSYGYTF
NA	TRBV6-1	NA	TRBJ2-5	TGTGCCAGCAGTACCGGGGGCCTGGTGACCCAGTACTTC	CASSTGGLVTQYF
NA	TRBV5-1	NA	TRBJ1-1	TGCGCCAGCAGCTTGTGGGGAGACACTGAAGCTTTCTTT	CASSLWGDTEAFF
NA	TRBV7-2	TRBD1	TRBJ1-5	TGTGCCAGCAGCCCACAGGGGGAAGGTAACAATCAGCCCCAGCATTTT	CASSPQGEGNNQPQHF
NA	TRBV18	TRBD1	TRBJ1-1	TGTGCCAGCTCACCACAATGGACAGGGGACGAGGCTTTCTTT	CASSPQWTGDEAFF
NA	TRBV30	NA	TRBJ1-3	TGTGCCTGGAGTGTACGGGCGAGAGGCGTCTATTTT	CAWSVRARGVYF
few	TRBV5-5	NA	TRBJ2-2	TGTGCCAGCAGCCCAGGGGTGCCCACCGGGGAGCTGTTTTTT	CASSPGVPTGELFF
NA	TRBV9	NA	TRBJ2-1	TGTGCCAGCAGCGTAGAAGGGGGGTCCTACAATGAGCAGTTCTTC	CASSVEGGSYNEQFF
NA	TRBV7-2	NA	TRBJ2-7	TGTGCCAGCAGCTTAGTGTTCGGCCAGGGGTACGAGCAGTACTTC	CASSLVFGQGYEQYF
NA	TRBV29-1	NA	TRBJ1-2	TGCAGCGTTTCCAGGGCCAGCTATGGCTACACCTTC	CSVSRASYGYTF
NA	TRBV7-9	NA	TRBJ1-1	TGTGCCAGCAGCTACGACAGGAACACTGAAGCTTTCTTT	CASSYDRNTEAFF
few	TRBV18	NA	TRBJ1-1	TGTGCCAGCTCACTAGGGACATCTAACACTGAAGCTTTCTTT	CASSLGTSNTEAFF
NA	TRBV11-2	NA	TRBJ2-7	TGTGCCAGCAGCAAGGGGCTAGCCTACGAGCAGTACTTC	CASSKGLAYEQYF
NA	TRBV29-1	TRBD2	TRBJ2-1	TGCAGCGCCCTGACTAGCGGGGGGGCAAGTGAGCAGTTCTTC	CSALTSGGASEQFF
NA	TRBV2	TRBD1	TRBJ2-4	TGTGCCAGCATTGGGACAGGGGGAGCCAAAAACATTCAGTACTTC	CASIGTGGAKNIQYF
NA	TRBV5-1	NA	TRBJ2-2	TGCGCCAGCAGCTTCGGAGGAGTCACCGGGGAGCTGTTTTTT	CASSFGGVTGELFF
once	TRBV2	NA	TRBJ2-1	TGTGCCAGCAAATGGGACTACAATGAGCAGTTCTTC	CASKWDYNEQFF
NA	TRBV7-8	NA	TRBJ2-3	TGTGCCAGCAGCTTAACGGGGGATGATACGCAGTATTTT	CASSLTGDDTQYF
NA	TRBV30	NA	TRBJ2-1	TGTGCCTGGAGTAGGTCCTACAATGAGCAGTTCTTC	CAWSRSYNEQFF
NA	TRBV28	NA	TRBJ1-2	TGTGCCAGCAGTTCCCCCTCTTCGGGGTTGGATTATGGCTACACCTTC	CASSSPSSGLDYGYTF
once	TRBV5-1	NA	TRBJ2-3	TGCGCCAGCAGCTTTATGGGAGGAGATACGCAGTATTTT	CASSFMGGDTQYF
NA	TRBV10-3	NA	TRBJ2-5	TGTGCCACCCAGTCGGTTGAAGAGACCCAGTACTTC	CATQSVEETQYF
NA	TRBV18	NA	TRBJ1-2	TGTGCCAGCTCACCACCTCCAGGGGACTATGGCTACACCTTC	CASSPPPGDYGYTF
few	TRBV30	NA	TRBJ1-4	TGTGCCTGGAATCCTGGGTCTATGACTGAAAAACTGTTTTTT	CAWNPGSMTEKLFF